This T cell receptor beta chain was sequenced for a study of T cells in women clearing cervical HPV infection. Study overall: Controls were women whose single incident HPV16 infection cleared within 12 months without precancer or cancer.

Clones were sequenced by immunoSEQ multiplex PCR, and TCRdb holds only the in-frame ones, with some missing. Here the sample table reports around 48,000 clones. Study outcomes and limitations: Timing of associations relative to infection is unclear; T-cell subsets were not isolated.

Comment on this clone: Antigen specificity is unknown. The CDR3 is cut off 3 residues early in the read; its end comes from the germline J gene.

The V gene's germline CDR1 is KGHSH and CDR2 LQKENI. The V and J ends lost 6 bases and 5 bases, in that order; junction bases with no gene match: 14. The CDR3 is 17 residues long. This chain uses TRBV18 with TRBJ2-5; TRBD2 matches at 11 bases. The source is a woman between 18 and 69 years old with a cervical HPV16 infection that either progressed to CIN3+ or cleared (not recorded which). The sample consisted of blood buffy coat. The CDR3 protein is CASSPAASGGLVETQYF. The sequenced part of the CDR3 DNA is TGTGCCAGCTCCCCGGCCGCTAGCGGGGGGCTCGTGGAGACC.